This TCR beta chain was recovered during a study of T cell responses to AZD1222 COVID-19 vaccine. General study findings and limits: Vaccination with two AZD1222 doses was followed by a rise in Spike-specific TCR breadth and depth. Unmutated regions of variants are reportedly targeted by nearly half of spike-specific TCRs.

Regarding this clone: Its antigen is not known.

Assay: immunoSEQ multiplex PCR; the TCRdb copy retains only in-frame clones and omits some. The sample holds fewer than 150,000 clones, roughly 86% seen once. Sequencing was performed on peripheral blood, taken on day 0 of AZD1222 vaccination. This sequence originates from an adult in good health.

The CDR3 DNA is TGTGCCAGCTCACCACATTTGGAGGAAGCTTTCTTT. This gives the protein CASSPHLEEAFF. The chain has TRBV18 and TRBJ1-1; D is uncertain. This CDR3 has 12 residues. The germline V gene encodes CDR1 KGHSH and CDR2 LQKENI. V was cut by 1 base and J by 8 bases, with 8 bases left in between.